This record covers a single TCR beta chain. Germline V gives CDR1 SGHNT, CDR2 YENEEA. The CDR3 spans 14 residues. Trimming removed 2 bases at V and 1 base at J, with 6 bases between. Repertoires were generated with immunoSEQ multiplex PCR, while TCRdb's copy carries only in-frame clones and drops some. Of approximately 58,000 clones in the sample, about 90% were seen once. These data belong to a study of T cell changes during pregnancy in multiple sclerosis. The clonotype originates from a female donor in good health, enrolled as a control in a pregnancy study. The V call is TRBV11-3, the J call TRBJ2-1; the D gene is possibly TRBD1 (6 bases). Sample: CD4+ T cells from peripheral blood mononuclear cells, taken after pregnancy. CDR3 amino acids: CASSLQGSYNEQFF. As DNA, the CDR3 is TGTGCCAGCAGCTTACAGGGGTCCTACAATGAGCAGTTCTTC.